This TCR beta chain was profiled in a study of blood T cell repertoires in COVID-19. As for the study in general: Samples representing acute and convalescent COVID-19 were sourced from the United States, Italy and Spain. PBMCs, B-cell-depleted T cells, or T cells were the source of the cDNA or gDNA that made up the material.

In the original analysis: Amplification of reference gene primers provided the estimated nucleated cell counts. Profiling relied on immunoSEQ multiplex PCR, and the TCRdb table lists in-frame clones only, not all of them. V, J and clone size are those of that table, while D and trimming were read from the DNA. The sample lists some 180,000 clones, 84% occurring once. V lost 6 bases, J lost 15 bases, and 15 bases lay in between. Per the germline V gene, CDR1 is SNHLY and CDR2 is FYNNEI. CDR3 length: 12 amino acids. This chain links TRBV2 with TRBJ1-6, with a tentative D call TRBD1 (5 bases). The specimen sequenced was peripheral blood. The receptor comes from a human donor in a cohort sampled during active COVID-19. The DNA for the CDR3 is TGTGCCAGCAGGGCAGGGCAAAGGGTCCTCCACTTT. The encoded protein is CASRAGQRVLHF.